These T cell receptor beta chains were read from a single sample in a study of cytomegalovirus exposure and HLA in healthy donors. Profiling relied on immunoSEQ multiplex PCR, and the TCRdb table lists in-frame clones only, not all of them. Here the sample spans under 200,000 clones, approximately 80% being singletons. Sequenced input: PBMCs. Every receptor here comes from a woman aged 40 to 55 in good health and CMV-seropositive. The CDR3 runs from the conserved cysteine through the conserved F or W. Each record gives: J gene, D gene, clone size, V gene, CDR3 protein, CDR3 DNA. D genes are given only for firm matches. A clone size is listed for some rows: how often the clone was seen (once, few, many), or a class if it is expanded.

TRBJ1-1,-,-,TRBV10-2,CASTGQMNTEAFF,TGCGCCAGCACCGGACAGATGAACACTGAAGCTTTCTTT
TRBJ2-7,TRBD1,-,TRBV27,CASSLALDRDSYEQYF,TGTGCCAGCAGTTTAGCCCTTGACAGGGACTCCTACGAGCAGTACTTC
TRBJ2-7,-,-,TRBV4-1,CASSQDRPGRNEQYF,TGCGCCAGCAGCCAAGATCGGCCAGGGAGGAACGAGCAGTACTTC
TRBJ1-5,TRBD1,-,TRBV5-1,CASSPGTGESQPQHF,TGCGCCAGCAGCCCGGGGACAGGGGAGAGTCAGCCCCAGCATTTT
TRBJ2-6,-,-,TRBV4-3,CASSQDLVNSGANVLTF,TGCGCCAGCAGCCAAGATTTAGTAAACTCTGGGGCCAACGTCCTGACTTTC
TRBJ1-1,TRBD1,-,TRBV9,CASSYTGTGALNTEAFF,TGTGCCAGCAGCTATACCGGGACAGGGGCCCTAAACACTGAAGCTTTCTTT
TRBJ2-7,-,-,TRBV5-5,CASRPAGGSYEQYF,TGTGCCAGCCGCCCTGCCGGGGGCTCCTACGAGCAGTACTTC
TRBJ2-7,-,-,TRBV28,CASSLTVLYEQYF,TGTGCCAGCAGCTTAACGGTCCTCTACGAGCAGTACTTC
TRBJ2-5,-,-,TRBV7-9,CASSPLTEETQYF,TGTGCCAGCAGCCCCTTGACAGAAGAGACCCAGTACTTC
TRBJ1-2,TRBD1,-,TRBV18,CASSPFVLGQGDYGYTF,TGTGCCAGCTCACCCTTCGTTCTCGGACAGGGGGACTATGGCTACACCTTC
TRBJ2-1,TRBD2,-,TRBV10-3,CAISESLTSGSAEQFF,TGTGCCATCAGTGAGTCGCTGACTAGCGGGAGTGCTGAGCAGTTCTTC
TRBJ1-4,-,-,TRBV5-1,CASSLGSAGQGEKLFF,TGCGCCAGCAGCTTGGGATCCGCAGGGCAGGGCGAAAAACTGTTTTTT
TRBJ2-5,-,few,TRBV9,CASSVGRGETQYF,TGTGCCAGCAGCGTAGGACGGGGAGAGACCCAGTACTTC
TRBJ2-7,TRBD1,-,TRBV6-5,CASSYGQGAYEQYF,TGTGCCAGCAGTTACGGACAGGGGGCCTACGAGCAGTACTTC
TRBJ2-7,-,-,TRBV27,CASSTPMRASYEQYF,TGTGCCAGCAGCACCCCTATGCGGGCGTCCTACGAGCAGTACTTC
TRBJ1-3,-,-,TRBV28,CASSSPVGSGNTIYF,TGTGCCAGCAGTTCTCCGGTCGGCTCTGGAAACACCATATATTTT
TRBJ2-1,-,-,TRBV19,CASSILTGSYNEQFF,TGTGCCAGTAGTATCCTGACAGGATCCTACAATGAGCAGTTCTTC
TRBJ1-4,-,-,TRBV19,CASSMSGVGSGLEKLFF,TGTGCCAGTAGTATGTCAGGAGTTGGGTCGGGGTTAGAAAAACTGTTTTTT
TRBJ1-1,TRBD1,-,TRBV6-5,CASSYTRTGKGTEAFF,TGTGCCAGCAGTTACACCCGGACAGGGAAAGGGACTGAAGCTTTCTTT
TRBJ1-1,-,-,TRBV9,CASSVKTTGTEAFF,TGTGCCAGCAGCGTCAAGACCACGGGGACTGAAGCTTTCTTT